The 22 T cell receptor beta chains listed next were all sequenced from one sample in a study of blood T cell repertoires in COVID-19. Repertoires were generated with immunoSEQ multiplex PCR, while TCRdb's copy carries only in-frame clones and drops some. In the table there are hundreds of thousands of clones, roughly nine tenths of which are singletons. The sample was PBMCs or T cells enriched from blood (not recorded which). The receptors derive from a woman aged 30 to 39 who had recovered from COVID-19.

The rearrangement links TRBV18 to TRBJ1-1; 9 positions match TRBD1. Germline CDR1 KGHSH, CDR2 LQKENI. The CDR3 runs 18 residues. The trim removed 1 base at V and 3 bases at J, leaving 12 bases unmatched. The CDR3, as DNA: TGTGCCAGCTCACCACTACCGGGACAGGGTGAGTCGTACACTGAAGCTTTCTTT. It specifies CASSPLPGQGESYTEAFF.

The chain carries TRBV2 and TRBJ2-2; D may be TRBD1 (5 bases). The CDR3 covers 15 residues. CDR1 and CDR2 from the germline V gene are SNHLY and FYNNEI. Trimming cost V 6 bases and J 0 bases, with 11 bases left between them. For the CDR3, the DNA is TGTGCCAGCAGGGACATAACAGCGAACACCGGGGAGCTGTTTTTT. This sequence encodes CASRDITANTGELFF. The variable domain in full, with the rest retrieved from reference TRBV2 and TRBJ2-2, is EPEVTQTPSHQVTQMGQEVILRCVPISNHLYFYWYRQILGQKVEFLVSFYNNEISEKSEIFDDQFSVERPDGSNFTLKIRSTKLEDSAMYFCASRDITANTGELFFGEGSRLTVL.

The chain links TRBV5-1 to TRBJ1-2; D is ambiguous. The CDR3 is 14 residues long. Germline CDR1 SGHRS, CDR2 YFSETQ. Between the trimmed V and J ends, which lost 7 bases and 4 bases, there was a span of 17 bases. The chain's CDR3 is CASRPVTSGYGYTF. The CDR3 DNA reads as TGCGCCAGCCGACCAGTGACATCAGGCTATGGCTACACCTTC.

Concerning this clone itself: The same CDR3 also results from other DNA sequences found in this sample. The rearrangement links TRBV6-5 to TRBJ2-3; TRBD2 is a possible D gene (6 bases). The germline V and J ends were trimmed by 4 bases and 0 bases, with 11 bases remaining between them. The CDR3 has 15 amino acids. From germline, CDR1 is MNHEY and CDR2 SVGAGI. Written as DNA, the CDR3 is TGTGCCAGCAGTTCGCGGGGTATTAGCACAGATACGCAGTATTTT. This gives the protein CASSSRGISTDTQYF.

CDR3 sequence reads: CASSMGQGKQYF. Written as DNA, the CDR3 is TGTGCCAGCAGTATGGGACAGGGGAAGCAGTACTTC. The chain couples TRBV27 to TRBJ2-7, with 10 bases aligning to TRBD1. The germline V gene has CDR1 MNHEY and CDR2 SMNVEV (reference sequence). This CDR3 comprises 12 residues. The V segment lost 5 bases and the J segment 8 bases; nucleotides outside the gene matches: 3.

The chain has TRBV7-9 and TRBJ2-6; a possible D gene is TRBD1 (5 bases). The CDR3 totals 17 residues. Trimming took off 5 bases at V and 2 bases at J, with 16 bases between the two ends. The germline gives CDR1 SEHNR, CDR2 FQNEAQ (reference sequence). The CDR3 region is CASSRAPGITGANVLTF. DNA for the CDR3: TGTGCCAGCAGCCGGGCCCCAGGGATCACTGGGGCCAACGTCCTGACTTTC.

This clone showed up just once. V gene TRBV7-2 combines with J gene TRBJ2-5, with 8 bases lining up with TRBD2. The germline gives CDR1 SGHTA, CDR2 FQGNSA. V lost 10 bases and J lost 5; bases outside the gene matches: 9. This CDR3 is built from 13 residues. CDR3 protein: CATSGGKEETQYF. In DNA, the CDR3 is TGTGCCACCTCGGGGGGGAAAGAGGAGACCCAGTACTTC.

This rearrangement joins TRBV28 to TRBJ2-5; D uncertain. This CDR3 spans 14 amino acids. Between the trimmed V and J ends, which lost 1 base and 2 bases, there was a span of 8 bases. Germline CDR1 is MDHEN and CDR2 is SYDVKM. The CDR3 is CASSLLQIQETQYF. CDR3 DNA: TGTGCCAGCAGTTTATTACAGATACAAGAGACCCAGTACTTC.

This sequence joins TRBV12-3 or TRBV12-4 and TRBJ2-1, with D possibly matching TRBD2 (6 bases). V was pared by 2 bases and J by 9 bases, with 11 bases between. The CDR3 consists of 13 residues. CDR3 residues: CASSLSSVGEQFF. As DNA, the CDR3 is TGTGCCAGCAGTTTATCTAGCGTCGGTGAGCAGTTCTTC.

V and J are TRBV5-1 and TRBJ2-3, with D possibly being TRBD2 (5 bases). Germline CDR1 is SGHRS and CDR2 is YFSETQ. CDR3 length: 15 residues. V was cut by 1 base and J by 2 bases, with 11 bases left in between. CDR3 sequence reads: CASSLQDFYTDTQYF. In nucleotides, the CDR3 is TGCGCCAGCAGCTTGCAGGACTTCTACACAGATACGCAGTATTTT.

The V and J genes are TRBV3-1 (or the pseudogene TRBV3-2) and TRBJ2-5, with 10 bases that match TRBD2. Per germline, CDR1 LGHDT and CDR2 YNNKEL (reference sequence). The V gene end was trimmed by 4 bases and the J gene end by 2 bases; junction bases not matched to a gene: 13. The CDR3 is made up of 18 amino acids. The CDR3 DNA reads as TGTGCCAGCAGCCGAAGACTGCGAGCGGGGGGGAATCAAGAGACCCAGTACTTC. Its protein product is CASSRRLRAGGNQETQYF.

This clone was recorded only once. The J gene is TRBJ2-7, the V gene TRBV6-6, with a possible D match to TRBD1 (6 bases). Germline assignment: CDR1 MNHNY and CDR2 SVGAGI (reference sequence). This CDR3 spans 14 amino acids. V lost 6 bases to trimming and J lost 3 bases, with 15 bases between them. In nucleotides, the CDR3 is TGTGCCAGCAGCTTAACCGGGACAAACTACGAGCAGTACTTC. Translation gives CASSLTGTNYEQYF.

This rearrangement joins TRBV6-2 or TRBV6-3 to TRBJ1-1; 9 positions match TRBD1. Trimming took 2 bases from V and 3 from J; bases not matched to a gene: 10. The V gene's germline CDR1 is MNHEY and CDR2 SVGEGT. The CDR3 contains 17 residues. Here the CDR3 DNA reads TGTGCCAGCAGTTACGGAGGGACAGGGATAGCGGACACTGAAGCTTTCTTT. Residues: CASSYGGTGIADTEAFF.

The chain couples TRBV19 to TRBJ1-3; no clear D gene. Germline V CDR1 and CDR2: LNHDA, SQIVND (reference sequence). This CDR3 spans 14 amino acids. The V end was cut by 8 bases, the J end by 0 bases, with 11 bases between. The CDR3 here is CASSPLYSGNTIYF. CDR3 sequence (DNA): TGTGCCAGTTCCCCCTTATACTCTGGAAACACCATATATTTT.

This clone was found once. This chain uses TRBV5-8 with TRBJ2-1, with 8 bases that match TRBD2. Germline V gene lookup returns CDR1 SGHTS and CDR2 YDEGEE. V shed 2 bases and J 4 bases; nucleotides not matched to a gene: 8. CDR3 length: 16 residues. The CDR3 DNA is TGTGCCAGCAGCTTCAGAGCGGGGGACATATACAATGAGCAGTTCTTC. Its translation: CASSFRAGDIYNEQFF.

The chain recombines TRBV7-2 with TRBJ2-1; 15 positions agree with TRBD2. CDR3 length: 16 amino acids. The trim removed 5 bases at V and 7 bases at J, leaving 6 bases unmatched. Germline-derived CDR1 and CDR2 are SGHTA and FQGNSA. Written as DNA, the CDR3 is TGTGCCAGCAGCACTAGCGGGACTAGCGGGAGGAATGAGCAGTTCTTC. Protein product: CASSTSGTSGRNEQFF.

V and J are TRBV15 and TRBJ1-1; D ambiguous. In germline, CDR1 is LNHNV, CDR2 YYDKDF (reference sequence). V was trimmed by 0 bases and J by 4 bases, leaving 9 bases between them. The CDR3 runs to 14 residues. CDR3: CATSRDLRGTEAFF. The CDR3 DNA reads TGTGCCACCAGCAGAGATCTTCGCGGCACTGAAGCTTTCTTT.

This clone was found once. This chain links TRBV28 with TRBJ2-7; D is undetermined. This CDR3 comprises 14 residues. V dropped 6 bases and J dropped 4 bases, with 16 bases sitting between them. The germline gives CDR1 MDHEN, CDR2 SYDVKM. The CDR3: CASRPGPGLYEQYF. In nucleotides, the CDR3 is TGTGCCAGCAGGCCGGGTCCTGGCTTATACGAGCAGTACTTC.

The chain uses TRBV10-3 and TRBJ1-1; D possibly corresponds to TRBD1 (6 bases). V was shortened by 0 bases and J by 3 bases, with 11 bases between the two germline ends. Germline-derived CDR1 and CDR2 are ENHRY and SYGVKD. The CDR3 is 15 residues long. In nucleotides, the CDR3 is TGTGCCATCAGTGAGTCGTTGGACAGAGACACTGAAGCTTTCTTT. It is translated as CAISESLDRDTEAFF.

The rearrangement uses TRBV21-1 and TRBJ1-1. TRBV21-1 is described as a pseudogene. The CDR3 is 13 residues long. CDR3 DNA sequence: TGTGCCAGCAGCCCGGGAGGGAACACTGAAGCTTTCTTT. Translation: CASSPGGNTEAFF.

The rearrangement joins TRBV7-8 to TRBJ1-2; possibly TRBD1 for D (5 bases). This CDR3 comprises 15 residues. Germline-derived CDR1 and CDR2 are SGHVS and FQNEAQ. Trimming left V 4 bases short and J 3 bases short, with 15 bases between. The CDR3 sequence is CASSSSVRVDYGYTF. In DNA, the CDR3 is TGTGCCAGCAGCTCTTCGGTCAGGGTGGACTATGGCTACACCTTC.

The chain is built from TRBV28 and TRBJ2-5; perhaps TRBD2 as D (6 bases). With 2 bases removed from V and 3 bases from J, the gap between germline ends came to 7 bases. Germline CDR1 is MDHEN and CDR2 is SYDVKM. This CDR3 has 13 residues. CDR3 loop: CASSLGGEETQYF. The CDR3 region has the DNA TGTGCCAGCAGTTTAGGCGGGGAAGAGACCCAGTACTTC.